This T cell receptor (beta chain) derives from a study of cytomegalovirus exposure and HLA in healthy donors. Primers: 60 Vbeta forward and 13 Jbeta reverse. Method: immunoSEQ multiplex PCR; TCRdb's copy keeps in-frame clones and lacks some. Seen here are roughly 150,000 clones, roughly 67% observed once, and the top ten hold 5% to 6.5%. The receptor's source is a woman between 18 and 29 years old in good health and CMV-seropositive. The sequenced sample was PBMCs.

The CDR3 DNA is TGTGCCAGCAGTGACGAACCGAGCATAAACGTCCTGACTTTC. Translated: CASSDEPSINVLTF. This chain joins TRBV2 and TRBJ2-6, with D unresolved. With 3 bases removed from V and 10 bases from J, the gap between germline ends came to 13 bases. From germline, CDR1 is SNHLY and CDR2 FYNNEI. The CDR3 length is 14 residues.